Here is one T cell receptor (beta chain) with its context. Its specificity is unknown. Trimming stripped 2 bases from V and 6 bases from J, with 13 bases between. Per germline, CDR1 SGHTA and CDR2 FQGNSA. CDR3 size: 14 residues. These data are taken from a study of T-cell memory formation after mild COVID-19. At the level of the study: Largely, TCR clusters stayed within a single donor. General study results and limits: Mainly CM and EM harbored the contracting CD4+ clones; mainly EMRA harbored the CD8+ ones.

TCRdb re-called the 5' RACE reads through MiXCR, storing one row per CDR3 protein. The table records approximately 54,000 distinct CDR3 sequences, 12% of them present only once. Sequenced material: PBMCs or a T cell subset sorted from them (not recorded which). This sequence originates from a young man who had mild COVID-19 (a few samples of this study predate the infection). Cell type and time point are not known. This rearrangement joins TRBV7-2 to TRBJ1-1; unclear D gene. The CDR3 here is CASSLRLRLPEAFF. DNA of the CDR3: TGTGCCAGCAGCTTAAGGCTCCGGCTCCCTGAAGCTTTCTTT.